Detailed here is one T cell receptor (beta chain). Antigen: not known. This record belongs to a study of cytotoxic CD8 clonotypes in ibrutinib-treated CLL. With cryopreserved PBMCs as the source, 1.5 to 2 micrograms of genomic DNA went to TCR beta libraries. Study-wide findings and caveats: While tracking circulating CD8+ T-cell counts, baseline clonality exceeded that of age-matched healthy donors. Progressing patients had sampling times that differed from those of sustained-remission patients.

Assay used: immunoSEQ multiplex PCR; TCRdb lists only in-frame clones, some missing. This sample carries 150,000 to 200,000 clones, approximately 90% of them seen once, and the ten largest clones take about 2.9%. Sequencing was performed on PBMCs, taken at disease progression, from a patient treated with ibrutinib. The receptor was derived from a human donor with chronic lymphocytic leukemia.

The DNA for the CDR3 is TGTGCCAGCAGTTATAGGGACACCGGGGAGCTGTTTTTT. Amino acids: CASSYRDTGELFF. The chain combines TRBV6-6 with TRBJ2-2; D is ambiguous. The CDR3 is 13 residues long. Germline CDR1 is MNHNY and CDR2 is SVGAGI (reference sequence). Trimming pared 3 bases from V and 3 bases from J, leaving 5 bases between.